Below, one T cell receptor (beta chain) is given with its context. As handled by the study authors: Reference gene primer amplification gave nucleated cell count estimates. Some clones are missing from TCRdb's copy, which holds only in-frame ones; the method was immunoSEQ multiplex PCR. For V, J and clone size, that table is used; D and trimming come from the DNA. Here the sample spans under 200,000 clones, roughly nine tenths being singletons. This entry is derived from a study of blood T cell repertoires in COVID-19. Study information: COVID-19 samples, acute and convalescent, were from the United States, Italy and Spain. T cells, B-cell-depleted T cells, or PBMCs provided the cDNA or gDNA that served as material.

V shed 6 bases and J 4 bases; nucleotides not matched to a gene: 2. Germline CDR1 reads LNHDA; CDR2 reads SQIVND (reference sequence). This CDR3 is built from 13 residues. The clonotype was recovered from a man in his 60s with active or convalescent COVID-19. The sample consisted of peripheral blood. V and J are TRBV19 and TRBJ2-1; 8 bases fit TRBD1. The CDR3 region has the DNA TGTGCCAGTAGAGGACAGGGTTACAATGAGCAGTTCTTC. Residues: CASRGQGYNEQFF.